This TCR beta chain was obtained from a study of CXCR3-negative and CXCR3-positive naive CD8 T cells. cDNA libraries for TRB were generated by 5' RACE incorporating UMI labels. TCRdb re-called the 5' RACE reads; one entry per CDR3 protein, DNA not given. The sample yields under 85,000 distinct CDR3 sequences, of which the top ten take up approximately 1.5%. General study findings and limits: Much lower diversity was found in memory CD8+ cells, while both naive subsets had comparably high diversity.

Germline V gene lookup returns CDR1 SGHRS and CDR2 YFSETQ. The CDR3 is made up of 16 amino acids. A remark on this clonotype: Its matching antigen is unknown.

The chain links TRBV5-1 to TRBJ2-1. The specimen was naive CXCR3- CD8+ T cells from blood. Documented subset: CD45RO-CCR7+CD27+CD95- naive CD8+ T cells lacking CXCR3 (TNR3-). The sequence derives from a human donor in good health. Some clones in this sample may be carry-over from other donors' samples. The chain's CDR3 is CASSLDLASSYNEQFF.